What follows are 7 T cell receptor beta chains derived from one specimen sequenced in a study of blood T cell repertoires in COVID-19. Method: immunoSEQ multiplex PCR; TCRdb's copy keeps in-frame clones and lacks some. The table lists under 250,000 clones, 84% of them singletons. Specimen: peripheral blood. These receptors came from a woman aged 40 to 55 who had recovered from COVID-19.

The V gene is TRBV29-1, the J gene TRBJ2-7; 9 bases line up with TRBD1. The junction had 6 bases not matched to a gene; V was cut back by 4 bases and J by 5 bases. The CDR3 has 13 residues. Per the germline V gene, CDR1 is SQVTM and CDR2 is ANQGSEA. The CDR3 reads CSVVGTGLHEQYF. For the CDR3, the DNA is TGCAGCGTTGTGGGGACAGGGCTACACGAGCAGTACTTC.

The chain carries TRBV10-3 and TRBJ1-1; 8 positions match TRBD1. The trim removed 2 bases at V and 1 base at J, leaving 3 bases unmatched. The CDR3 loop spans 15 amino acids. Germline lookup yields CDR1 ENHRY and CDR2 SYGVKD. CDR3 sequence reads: CAISETGGGNTEAFF. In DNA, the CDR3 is TGTGCCATCAGTGAGACAGGGGGGGGGAACACTGAAGCTTTCTTT.

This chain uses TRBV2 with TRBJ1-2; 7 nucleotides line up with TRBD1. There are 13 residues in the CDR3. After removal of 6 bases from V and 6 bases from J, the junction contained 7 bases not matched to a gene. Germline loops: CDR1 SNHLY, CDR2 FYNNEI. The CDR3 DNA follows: TGTGCCAGCAGCTCAACAGGGGATCATGGCTACACCTTC. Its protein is CASSSTGDHGYTF.

The CDR3: CASSQSAGQTYEQYF. The CDR3 DNA sequence: TGCGCCAGCAGTCAATCGGCGGGACAGACCTACGAGCAGTACTTC. V gene TRBV23-1 combines with J gene TRBJ2-7; a possible D gene is TRBD1 (7 bases). TRBV23-1 is placed among ORFs of uncertain function. This CDR3 is 15 amino acids long. V was cut by 0 bases and J by 2 bases, with 11 bases left in between.

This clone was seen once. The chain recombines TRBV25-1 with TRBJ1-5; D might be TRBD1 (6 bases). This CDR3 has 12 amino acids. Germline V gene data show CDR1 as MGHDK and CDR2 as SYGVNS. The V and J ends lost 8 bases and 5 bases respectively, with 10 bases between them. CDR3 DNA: TGTGCCAGCCAGGACAGCGATCAGCCCCAGCATTTT. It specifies CASQDSDQPQHF.

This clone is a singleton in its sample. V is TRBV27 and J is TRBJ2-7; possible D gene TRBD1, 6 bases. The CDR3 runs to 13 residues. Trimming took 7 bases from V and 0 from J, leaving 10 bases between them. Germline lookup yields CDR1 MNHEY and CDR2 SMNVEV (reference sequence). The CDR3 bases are TGTGCCAGCATGTCGGACAGCTCCTACGAGCAGTACTTC. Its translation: CASMSDSSYEQYF.

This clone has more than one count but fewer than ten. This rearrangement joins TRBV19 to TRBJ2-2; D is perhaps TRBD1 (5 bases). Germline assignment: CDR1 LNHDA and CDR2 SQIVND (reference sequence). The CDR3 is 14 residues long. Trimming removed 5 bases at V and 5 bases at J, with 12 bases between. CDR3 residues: CASSSSDTTGELFF. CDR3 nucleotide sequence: TGTGCCAGTAGTTCTTCGGACACAACCGGGGAGCTGTTTTTT.